A selection of T cell receptor beta chains follows, all from one sample in a study of cytomegalovirus exposure and HLA in healthy donors. Some clones are missing from TCRdb's copy, which holds only in-frame ones; the method was immunoSEQ multiplex PCR. The sample contains about 140,000 clones, 65% to 70% of which appear only once. The sequenced sample consisted of PBMCs. These receptors all stem from a man aged 25-45 years in good health and CMV-seropositive. CDR3s include the opening cysteine and the closing phenylalanine or tryptophan. D genes are given only for firm matches. Not all rows give a size; the values are once, few, many and, for expanded clones, a class.

clone_size	v_call	j_call	d_call	cdr3_aa	cdr3_nt
-	TRBV5-1	TRBJ2-2	-	CASRSTGGTGELFF	TGCGCCAGCAGATCGACGGGCGGGACCGGGGAGCTGTTTTTT
few	TRBV10-3	TRBJ2-3	TRBD1	CAIKTGQGNTDTQYF	TGTGCCATCAAGACCGGACAGGGAAACACAGATACGCAGTATTTT
-	TRBV6-5	TRBJ1-1	-	CASSFAGGTEAFF	TGTGCCAGCAGTTTCGCCGGTGGCACTGAAGCTTTCTTT
-	TRBV19	TRBJ2-3	TRBD2	CASSGPAGARAQYF	TGTGCCAGTAGTGGCCCAGCGGGAGCCCGGGCGCAGTATTTT
few	TRBV4-1	TRBJ2-3	TRBD2	CASSLEAGDTDTQYF	TGCGCCAGCAGCCTCGAAGCGGGAGATACAGATACGCAGTATTTT
-	TRBV5-1	TRBJ1-1	-	CASSYSSETGTEAFF	TGCGCCAGCAGCTACTCATCTGAGACAGGCACTGAAGCTTTCTTT
-	TRBV6-5	TRBJ1-1	-	CASSCKYMNTEAFF	TGTGCCAGCAGTTGTAAGTACATGAACACTGAAGCTTTCTTT
-	TRBV9	TRBJ2-1	-	CASSVTTTPGFDEQFF	TGTGCCAGCAGCGTAACTACTACACCCGGTTTCGATGAGCAGTTCTTC
-	TRBV9	TRBJ2-2	-	CASSETSGVTGELFF	TGTGCCAGCAGCGAGACGTCAGGGGTCACCGGGGAGCTGTTTTTT
-	TRBV5-1	TRBJ2-7	-	CASSLELDSYEQYF	TGCGCCAGCAGCTTGGAGCTAGACTCCTACGAGCAGTACTTC
few	TRBV7-8	TRBJ1-1	TRBD1	CASSPSLGQGTEAFF	TGTGCCAGCAGCCCAAGCCTCGGACAGGGCACTGAAGCTTTCTTT
-	TRBV5-4	TRBJ2-7	TRBD2	CASSPGGVTSGRAVYEQYF	TGTGCCAGCAGCCCCGGGGGGGTGACTAGCGGGAGGGCGGTATACGAGCAGTACTTC
-	TRBV5-1	TRBJ1-1	TRBD1	CASSLTGTGHTEAFF	TGTGCCAGCAGCCTAACCGGGACAGGGCACACTGAAGCTTTCTTT
-	TRBV12-2	TRBJ2-2	-	CASRLALGGTGMYTGELFF	TGTGCAAGTCGCTTAGCGCTGGGTGGGACAGGGATGTACACCGGGGAGCTGTTTTTT
-	TRBV19	TRBJ1-1	-	CASSTQGNTEAFF	TGTGCCAGTAGTACACAGGGGAACACTGAAGCTTTCTTT
few	TRBV6-1	TRBJ1-3	-	CASSEVMGAPGNTIYF	TGTGCCAGCAGTGAAGTGATGGGGGCTCCTGGAAACACCATATATTTT
few	TRBV9	TRBJ2-1	TRBD1	CASSVEGQGILDEQFF	TGTGCCAGCAGCGTAGAGGGACAGGGCATCCTGGATGAGCAGTTCTTC
-	TRBV11-2	TRBJ2-2	-	CASSFGQGDTGELFF	TGTGCCAGCAGCTTTGGGCAGGGTGACACCGGGGAGCTGTTTTTT
-	TRBV28	TRBJ2-7	TRBD1	CASSDFPGQPYEQYF	TGTGCCAGCAGTGACTTTCCGGGACAGCCCTACGAGCAGTACTTC
few	TRBV28	TRBJ2-5	-	CASSLRVGPGRETQYF	TGTGCCAGCAGTTTAAGAGTGGGGCCAGGGCGAGAGACCCAGTACTTC
few	TRBV19	TRBJ2-3	-	CASSIEFSDTQYF	TGTGCCAGTAGTATAGAATTCTCGGATACGCAGTATTTT
-	TRBV5-4	TRBJ1-1	-	CASSGTQTMNTEAFF	TGTGCCAGCAGCGGGACACAGACCATGAACACTGAAGCTTTCTTT
-	TRBV28	TRBJ2-5	TRBD2	CASRLAGGETQYF	TGTGCCAGCAGATTAGCGGGCGGAGAGACCCAGTACTTC
-	TRBV19	TRBJ2-1	TRBD2	CASSIGGLAGSNEQFF	TGTGCCAGTAGTATTGGGGGACTAGCTGGCAGCAATGAGCAGTTCTTC
once	TRBV7-9	TRBJ2-1	TRBD1	CASSSPPGTGNMDEQFF	TGTGCCAGCAGCTCACCCCCCGGGACAGGAAATATGGATGAGCAGTTCTTC
-	TRBV4-1	TRBJ2-5	-	CASSHSHGTVQETQYF	TGCGCCAGCAGCCATTCCCACGGGACTGTTCAAGAGACCCAGTACTTC
few	TRBV7-9	TRBJ1-1	-	CASSLRVQGNTEAFF	TGTGCCAGCAGCTTAAGGGTACAGGGGAACACTGAAGCTTTCTTT
-	TRBV28	TRBJ2-3	-	CASSSKRQYPSTDTQYF	TGTGCCAGCAGTTCTAAGAGACAGTACCCTAGCACAGATACGCAGTATTTT
-	TRBV5-1	TRBJ2-1	-	CASSLGVGGIDNEQFF	TGCGCCAGCAGCTTGGGGGTCGGCGGGATTGACAATGAGCAGTTCTTC
-	TRBV19	TRBJ2-3	TRBD1	CASSIVSGGADTQYF	TGTGCCAGTAGTATAGTGTCAGGGGGCGCAGATACGCAGTATTTT
-	TRBV4-1	TRBJ2-1	TRBD2	CASSQGRLAGDKHEQFF	TGCGCCAGCAGCCAAGGCAGACTAGCGGGAGATAAGCATGAGCAGTTCTTC
-	TRBV30	TRBJ2-7	-	CAWSRGLTRDEQYF	TGTGCCTGGAGTAGGGGACTGACGAGGGACGAGCAGTACTTC
few	TRBV5-4	TRBJ1-1	TRBD1	CASSLGGWTGMNTEAFF	TGTGCCAGCAGCTTGGGGGGGTGGACAGGGATGAACACTGAAGCTTTCTTT
few	TRBV6-4	TRBJ2-2	-	CASSAADTGELFF	TGTGCCAGCAGTGCAGCGGACACCGGGGAGCTGTTTTTT
-	TRBV30	TRBJ2-5	-	CAWGQLYQETQYF	TGTGCCTGGGGACAGCTGTACCAAGAGACCCAGTACTTC
-	TRBV7-3	TRBJ1-1	-	CASSFLGAGNEAFF	TGTGCCAGCAGCTTCCTTGGGGCGGGGAATGAAGCTTTCTTT
-	TRBV7-9	TRBJ2-7	-	CSSSLTAPSYEQYF	TGTTCCAGCAGCTTGACAGCACCCTCCTACGAGCAGTACTTC
-	TRBV6-6	TRBJ2-3	-	CASRLTGTTDTQYF	TGTGCCAGCAGACTCACAGGGACCACAGATACGCAGTATTTT
-	TRBV13	TRBJ2-1	-	CASSVTLGAGYNEQFF	TGTGCCAGCAGCGTCACTCTAGGCGCGGGTTACAATGAGCAGTTCTTC